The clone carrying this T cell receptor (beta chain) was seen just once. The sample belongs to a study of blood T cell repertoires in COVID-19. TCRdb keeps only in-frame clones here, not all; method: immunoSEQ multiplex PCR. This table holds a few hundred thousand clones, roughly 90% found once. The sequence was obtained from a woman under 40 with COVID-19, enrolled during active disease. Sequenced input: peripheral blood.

The DNA of the CDR3 is TGTGCCAGCAGCTACCCCAGGGAATCACCCCTCCACTTT. It specifies CASSYPRESPLHF. The chain has TRBV5-8 and TRBJ1-6, with a weak D call TRBD1 (5 bases). Trimming removed 3 bases at V and 10 bases at J, with 11 bases between. This CDR3 is 13 amino acids long. Germline loops: CDR1 SGHTS, CDR2 YDEGEE.